The TCR beta chain described here comes from a study of beta chain features in type 1 diabetes. The overall study: Comparable age, gender and cell yields were observed in patients relative to healthy donors.

As concerns this clone: Its target is unknown.

V was shortened by 0 bases and J by 5 bases, with 20 bases between the two germline ends. The germline V gene has CDR1 SGHNT and CDR2 YYREEE (reference sequence). CDR3 length: 17 residues. Study-level findings and limits: Type 1 diabetes patients had TCRB CDR3s that were shorter (moderately but significantly so) in all four CD4+ subsets.

The authors obtained over 98% purity in all sorted populations. Reverse transcription of all isolated RNA meant that expressed TCRB transcripts were sequenced. Only in-frame clones appear in the TCRdb table, and some are missing; sequencing was by immunoSEQ multiplex PCR. The table has about 190,000 clones, 6.5% to 8.5% seen once; the top ten hold 0.5%. The sequenced sample was central memory CD4+ T cells from blood. The chain recombines TRBV5-4 with TRBJ1-2; D is unresolved. The receptor's source is a man between 18 and 29 years old with type 1 diabetes. CDR3 in DNA: TGTGCCAGCAGCTTGGCCGCGGGGTGGGATGCATTATATGGCTACACCTTC. Its protein is CASSLAAGWDALYGYTF. Looking up the rest from reference TRBV5-4 and TRBJ1-2 gives the full variable domain: ETGVTQSPTHLIKTRGQQVTLRCSSQSGHNTVSWYQQALGQGPQFIFQYYREEENGRGNFPPRFSGLQFPNYSSELNVNALELDDSALYLCASSLAAGWDALYGYTFGSGTRLTVV.